This T cell receptor beta chain was profiled in a study of tumor-infiltrating lymphocytes in primary liver carcinoma (TCRdb year 2017). Regarding the complete study: Between November 2015 and March 2016, roughly five patients in China with histopathologically diagnosed primary liver carcinoma had surgical resection. Of the five patients (three men and two women, aged 30 to 69 years), four had hepatocellular carcinoma and one had combined HCC and intrahepatic cholangiocarcinoma. The five patients had tumors staged T1-T3 N0M0, with maximum diameters ranging from roughly 4.2 to 11 cm. Each sample produced about 3.5 to 8 million productive TCRbeta reads, and read depth showed no significant difference between tissue types. For each liver tumor, the study sampled five regions along with adjacent normal tissue and blood, and applied TCRbeta repertoire sequencing, expression microarrays and whole-exome sequencing. A total of 35 specimens from 5 patients went through TCRbeta repertoire sequencing, namely 25 tumor regions, 5 adjacent noncancerous liver tissues and 5 peripheral blood samples. Reproducibility between technical replicate repertoires was high, with correlation coefficients above 0.95 and mean shared-clone rates around 0.88.

Trimming takes 7 bases off V and 4 bases off J; junction bases not matched to a gene: 6. Taken from the germline V gene, the CDR1 and CDR2 loops are SQVTM and ANQGSEA. The CDR3 sequence runs 12 residues, both termini included. Only CDR3 DNA is held: 36 bases, read in frame from base 1. About this clonotype: Its binding antigen is unknown. Just one base apart from a much larger clone, this may be a read error. The missing conserved phenylalanine or tryptophan at the end of this CDR3 makes a read error likely.

Blood RNA was extracted from unsorted whole blood with TRIzol reagent; germline DNA came from the DNeasy Blood & Tissue kit. Patients had chronic HBV infection and were treatment-naive at sampling. Before surgery, 4 to 5 milliliters of peripheral blood were collected into K2EDTA tubes. Broader findings and caveats from the paper: The top 250 clones made up a significantly larger repertoire fraction in tumors than in blood (p = 0.039). The study included only five patients, and the authors note findings should be validated in a larger study. Bulk unsorted samples precluded comparing CD4+ and CD8+ T cell repertoires. Because sequencing covered only the TCR beta chain and unpaired alpha chains were not captured, true repertoire diversity is likely underestimated. Pairs of tumor regions showed greater repertoire overlap (mean around 35%) than tumor-adjacent pairs (17%) or tumor-blood pairs (roughly 15%), which is consistent with antigen-driven expansion.

Starting from 450 to 500 ng total RNA, TCRbeta-specific cDNA was produced by reverse transcription with a constant-region primer and ProtoScript II reverse transcriptase. The TCRbeta libraries were prepared through three rounds of nested multiplex PCR following a slightly modified ARM-PCR procedure. The first two PCR rounds used multiplex TRBV1-TRBV30 forward primers with a Cbeta reverse primer, each for about 11 cycles. Sample barcodes and Illumina adapters were added in a final 25-cycle PCR with Deep VentR polymerase. Before sequencing, amplicons of 200-500 bp were gel-purified using a QIAquick gel extraction kit. TCRbeta amplicons were sequenced on an Illumina HiSeq 2500 with 250-bp paired-end reads. The paper's processing steps were these. Reads were quality-trimmed with Trimmomatic v0.33, and paired reads were merged with FLASH v1.2.11 to recover full CDR3 sequences. MiGEC v1.2.1b assigned V, D and J germline segments to the rearranged TCRbeta sequences. Clonotype statistics and Shannon-Wiener diversity indices were calculated with VDJtools v1.0.0. To cut down on sampling bias, every analysis after diversity analysis relied on just the 250 most abundant clonotypes from each sample. Using fastp trimming at Q25 and MiXCR clonotype assembly, TCRdb reanalyzed the public sequencing data and kept in-frame beta chains. For every CDR3 protein sequence, its rows merge into one entry that carries the most common genes and DNA. For this entry, the V and J calls and clone size follow TCRdb and not the study's own pipeline. The sample has about 200,000 distinct CDR3 sequences on record, about 65% of them singletons. The ten largest clones take up roughly 7% of the sample.

This receptor was obtained from a woman aged 55 to 70 with primary liver carcinoma and hepatitis B virus infection. The V and J genes are TRBV29-1 and TRBJ2-5, and TRBD2 aligns with 7 junction nucleotides. Sequencing was done on a sample of peripheral blood. CDR3 sequence: CSGRELGETQYL. The DNA sequence is given as TGCAGCGGGCGGGAGTTGGGAGAGACCCAGTACTTA.